The next 11 T cell receptor beta chains were all read from a single sample in a study of blood T cell repertoires in COVID-19. Only in-frame clones appear in the TCRdb table, and some are missing; sequencing was by immunoSEQ multiplex PCR. This table has more than 50,000 clones, 90% appearing once. The specimen was peripheral blood. These receptors originate from a man in his fifties or sixties with active COVID-19.

This clone was counted only a few times. The chain is built from TRBV6-5 and TRBJ1-4, with 7 bases aligning to TRBD1. CDR1 is MNHEY and CDR2 is SVGAGI in the germline V gene. J was trimmed by 8 bases and V by 5 bases; bases with no gene match: 8. The CDR3 is 14 residues long. The CDR3 DNA reads as TGTGCCAGCAGTCCCACACAGGGGATCGAAAAACTGTTTTTT. Its translation is CASSPTQGIEKLFF.

This chain connects TRBV27 to TRBJ1-2, with D possibly being TRBD1 (5 bases). This CDR3 is built from 13 residues. Germline V CDR1 and CDR2: MNHEY, SMNVEV (reference sequence). Between the trimmed V and J ends, which lost 3 bases and 2 bases, there was a span of 7 bases. In DNA, the CDR3 is TGTGCCAGCAGTTTTGGGGGGAACTATGGCTACACCTTC. It encodes CASSFGGNYGYTF.

The rearrangement joins TRBV12-2 to TRBJ2-1; the DNA was not compared with TRBD2, the D call given in the table. TRBV12-2 is listed as a pseudogene. The CDR3 is 15 amino acids. The CDR3 here is CASRFPPSGGNEQFF. The CDR3 DNA follows: TGTGCAAGTCGCTTCCCCCCGTCGGGGGGGAATGAGCAGTTCTTC.

Remarks on this clone: At the DNA level, this CDR3 is encoded by other sequences in the same sample as well. J is TRBJ2-7 and V is TRBV24-1, with a weak D call TRBD2 (6 bases). The CDR3 loop spans 13 amino acids. In germline, CDR1 is KGHDR, CDR2 SFDVKD. Trimming cost V 3 bases and J 5 bases, with 10 bases left between them. CDR3 amino acids: CATSDPPGDEQYF. The DNA of the CDR3 is TGTGCCACCAGTGATCCCCCGGGGGACGAGCAGTACTTC.

The gene calls are TRBV7-2 and TRBJ2-5; D is uncertain. Trimming took 1 base from V and 4 from J, leaving 7 bases between them. The CDR3 runs to 13 residues. Germline CDR1 SGHTA, CDR2 FQGNSA. The CDR3 sequence is CASSLGLVETQYF. In nucleotides, the CDR3 is TGTGCCAGCAGCTTAGGGCTAGTAGAGACCCAGTACTTC.

The chain has TRBV5-5 and TRBJ2-7; D call uncertain. The CDR3 covers 15 residues. The V and J ends lost 2 bases and 0 bases respectively, with 12 bases between them. Germline V CDR1 and CDR2: SGHKS, YYEKEE (reference sequence). CDR3 residues: CASSFSGSFSYEQYF. CDR3 sequence (DNA): TGTGCCAGCAGCTTTTCCGGGTCCTTCTCCTACGAGCAGTACTTC.

The CDR3 coding sequence is TGTGCCATCAGAGGGACTGTCAGCACAGATACGCAGTATTTT. The encoded protein is CAIRGTVSTDTQYF. This chain links TRBV10-3 with TRBJ2-3; tentative D call: TRBD2 (6 bases). The CDR3 is 14 amino acids. Germline V CDR1 and CDR2: ENHRY, SYGVKD. V was trimmed by 6 bases and J by 0 bases, leaving 10 bases between them.

This chain connects TRBV4-1 to TRBJ2-7; D gene unclear. Trimming cost V 0 bases and J 3 bases, with 12 bases left between them. The CDR3 sequence is 15 residues long. Germline CDR1 is MGHRA and CDR2 is YSYEKL. Here the CDR3 reads CASSQDFGIVYEQYF. CDR3 DNA sequence: TGCGCCAGCAGCCAAGATTTCGGTATAGTCTACGAGCAGTACTTC.

This clone has just one count. The conserved phenylalanine or tryptophan normally closing the CDR3 is absent here, so this likely arose from a read error. It is unclear where the CDR3 begins or ends on the DNA, so no DNA is shown, and the CDR3 is as TCRdb lists it. This chain connects TRBV29-1 to TRBJ1-2; the table assigns TRBD1, which was not confirmed against the DNA. Germline V gene sequence: CDR1 SQVTM, CDR2 ANQGSEA. Inclusive of both ends, the CDR3 amounts to 11 amino acids. The CDR3 loop reads CSVAPRQGLLI.

V and J are TRBV29-1 and TRBJ2-3; D is perhaps TRBD1 (7 bases). The CDR3 spans 16 residues. With 7 bases removed from V and 0 bases from J, the gap between germline ends came to 20 bases. The germline V gene encodes CDR1 SQVTM and CDR2 ANQGSEA. The CDR3 region has the DNA TGCAGCGCAAGACAGGGTTGGGGGGATAGCACAGATACGCAGTATTTT. Translated, it gives CSARQGWGDSTDTQYF.

This clone was seen just once. This chain joins TRBV29-1 and TRBJ2-7, with D possibly matching TRBD1 (5 bases). CDR3 size: 14 residues. Germline CDR1 is SQVTM and CDR2 is ANQGSEA. V was cut by 3 bases and J by 3 bases, with 15 bases left in between. The DNA of the CDR3 is TGCAGCGTTGACATCGACGGACAAAGCTACGAGCAGTACTTC. It specifies CSVDIDGQSYEQYF.